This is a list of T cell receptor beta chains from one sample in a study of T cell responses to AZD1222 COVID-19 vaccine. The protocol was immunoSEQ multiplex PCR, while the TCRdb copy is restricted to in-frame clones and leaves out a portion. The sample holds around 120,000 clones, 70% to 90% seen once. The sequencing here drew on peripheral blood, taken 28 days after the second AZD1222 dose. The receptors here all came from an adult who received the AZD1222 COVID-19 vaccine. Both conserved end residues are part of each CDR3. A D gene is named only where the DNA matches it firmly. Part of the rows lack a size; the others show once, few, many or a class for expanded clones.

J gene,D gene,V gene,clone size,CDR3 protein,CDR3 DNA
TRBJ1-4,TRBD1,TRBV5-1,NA,CASSSGQVNEKLFF,TGCGCCAGCAGCTCGGGACAGGTTAATGAAAAACTGTTTTTT
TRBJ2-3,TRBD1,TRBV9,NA,CASSVGVGTGDTDTQYF,TGTGCCAGCAGCGTAGGGGTCGGGACAGGGGACACAGATACGCAGTATTTT
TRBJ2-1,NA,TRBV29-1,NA,CSVETWTNNEQFF,TGCAGCGTTGAAACTTGGACTAACAATGAGCAGTTCTTC
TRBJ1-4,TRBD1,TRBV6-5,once,CASRRQGANEKLFF,TGTGCCAGCAGGAGACAGGGGGCAAACGAAAAACTGTTTTTT
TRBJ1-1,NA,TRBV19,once,CASRTGPNTEAFF,TGTGCCAGTAGAACAGGACCCAACACTGAAGCTTTCTTT
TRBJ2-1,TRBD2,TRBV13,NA,CASSLLAGGSPEQFF,TGTGCCAGCAGCTTGTTAGCGGGAGGGTCACCTGAGCAGTTCTTC
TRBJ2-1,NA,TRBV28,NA,CASRGRIYNEQFF,TGTGCCAGCAGGGGGCGTATCTACAATGAGCAGTTCTTC
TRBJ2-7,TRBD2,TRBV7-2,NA,CASSLGTSGRVYEQYF,TGTGCCAGCAGCTTGGGGACTAGCGGGAGGGTGTACGAGCAGTACTTC
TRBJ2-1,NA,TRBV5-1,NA,CASSLMSSGSYNEQFF,TGCGCCAGCAGCTTGATGTCCAGCGGCTCCTACAATGAGCAGTTCTTC
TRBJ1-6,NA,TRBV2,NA,CASFRVRSSYNSPLHF,TGTGCCAGCTTCCGAGTCCGGAGCTCCTATAATTCACCCCTCCACTTT
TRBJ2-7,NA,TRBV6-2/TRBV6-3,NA,CASSDARDGYEQYF,TGTGCCAGCAGTGACGCGCGGGATGGTTACGAGCAGTACTTC
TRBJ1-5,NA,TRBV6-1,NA,CASSEDVQPNQPQHF,TGTGCCAGCAGTGAAGACGTACAGCCCAATCAGCCCCAGCATTTT
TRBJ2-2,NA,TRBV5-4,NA,CASSLGGGNTGELFF,TGTGCCAGCAGCTTGGGCGGCGGGAACACCGGGGAGCTGTTTTTT
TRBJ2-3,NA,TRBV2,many,CASARAPTDTQYF,TGTGCCAGTGCCAGGGCCCCCACAGATACGCAGTATTTT
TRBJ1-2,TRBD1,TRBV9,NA,CASSTRTGGEYGYTF,TGTGCCAGCAGCACTCGGACAGGGGGCGAATATGGCTACACCTTC
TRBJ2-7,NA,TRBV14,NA,CASSSLTGPLPQQYF,TGTGCCAGCAGCTCTTTAACGGGACCGCTCCCCCAGCAGTACTTC
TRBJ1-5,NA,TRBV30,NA,CAWRPDSGGSNQPQHF,TGTGCCTGGAGACCAGACAGCGGGGGATCCAATCAGCCCCAGCATTTT
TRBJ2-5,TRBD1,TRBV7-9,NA,CASSEIGQVARETQYF,TGTGCCAGCAGCGAAATAGGACAGGTAGCTCGAGAGACCCAGTACTTC
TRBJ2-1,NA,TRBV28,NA,CASSLEQTLYNEQFF,TGTGCCAGCAGTTTAGAGCAAACCCTCTACAATGAGCAGTTCTTC